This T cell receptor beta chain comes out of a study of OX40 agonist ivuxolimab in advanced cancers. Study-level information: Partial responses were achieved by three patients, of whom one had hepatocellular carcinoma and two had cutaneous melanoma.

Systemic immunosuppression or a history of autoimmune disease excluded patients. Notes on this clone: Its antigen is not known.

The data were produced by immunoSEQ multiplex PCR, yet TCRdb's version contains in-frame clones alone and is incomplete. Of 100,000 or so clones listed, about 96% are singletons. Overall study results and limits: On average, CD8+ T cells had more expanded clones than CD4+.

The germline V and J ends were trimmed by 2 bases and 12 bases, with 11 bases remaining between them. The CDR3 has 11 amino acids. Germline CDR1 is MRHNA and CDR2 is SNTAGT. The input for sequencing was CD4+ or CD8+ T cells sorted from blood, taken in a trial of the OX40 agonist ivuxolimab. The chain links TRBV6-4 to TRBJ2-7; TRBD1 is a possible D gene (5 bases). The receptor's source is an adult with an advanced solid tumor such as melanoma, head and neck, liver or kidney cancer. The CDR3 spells CASSDGASRYF. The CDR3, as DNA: TGTGCCAGCAGTGACGGGGCCAGCAGGTACTTC.